The rows below give T cell receptor beta chains drawn from one sample of a study of response to subunit inactivated influenza vaccine. Each CDR3 protein is one row after TCRdb ran MiXCR on the RT-PCR reads. Here the sample spans 630,000 or so distinct CDR3 sequences, less than 20% being singletons. The sample in question was PBMCs from blood, obtained roughly 13 days after vaccination. Receptors originate from a man aged 45-65 years who received an inactivated influenza vaccine. Each CDR3 is given with its conserved first and last residue. D genes are given only for firm matches. Clone sizes are given selectively: once, few, many, or a class where the clone is expanded.

j_gene	v_gene	abundance	d_gene	CDR3aa	CDR3nt
TRBJ2-1	TRBV20-1	few	TRBD2	CSASILAGVYNEQFF	TGCAGTGCTAGCATCCTAGCGGGGGTCTACAATGAGCAGTTCTTC
TRBJ2-2	TRBV4-1	-	TRBD1	CASSHGPGQGSTGELFF	TGCGCCAGCAGCCACGGACCGGGACAGGGCAGCACCGGGGAGCTGTTTTTT
TRBJ2-7	TRBV11-3	-	-	CASSPDGPYEQYF	TGTGCCAGCAGCCCGGACGGCCCCTACGAGCAGTACTTC
TRBJ2-7	TRBV5-1	-	TRBD2	CASSPTSGSEYEQYF	TGCGCCAGCAGCCCAACTAGCGGGAGTGAGTACGAGCAGTACTTC
TRBJ2-3	TRBV28	few	TRBD1	CASSTDRGRLTDTQYF	TGTGCCAGCAGCACGGACAGGGGGCGGTTGACAGATACGCAGTATTTT
TRBJ2-7	TRBV7-2	few	-	CASSPRPGPYEQYF	TGTGCCAGCAGCCCCAGGCCAGGCCCCTACGAGCAGTACTTC
TRBJ1-5	TRBV12-3/TRBV12-4	few	-	CASSKGNNQPQHF	TGTGCCAGCAGCAAAGGGAACAATCAGCCCCAGCATTTT
TRBJ2-7	TRBV7-9	-	TRBD2	CASSSDWTSGPTGQYF	TGTGCCAGCAGCTCAGATTGGACTAGCGGGCCGACCGGGCAGTACTTC
TRBJ2-5	TRBV7-2	-	-	CPSSRMVRGTGKETQYF	TGCCCCAGCAGCCGTATGGTCAGGGGTACGGGGAAAGAGACCCAGTACTTC
TRBJ2-5	TRBV5-4	many	-	CASSLDPSGETQYF	TGTGCCAGCAGCTTGGATCCGTCCGGGGAGACCCAGTACTTC
TRBJ2-3	TRBV6-2/TRBV6-3	-	-	CASSYDGEVGTDTQYF	TGTGCCAGCAGTTACGACGGGGAAGTGGGCACAGATACGCAGTATTTT
TRBJ1-6	TRBV20-1	-	-	CSARTSTEGSPLHF	TGCAGTGCGCGGACTTCTACCGAGGGTTCACCCCTCCACTTT
TRBJ2-2	TRBV4-3	many	-	CASSQRNTGELFF	TGCGCCAGCAGCCAACGGAACACCGGGGAGCTGTTTTTT
TRBJ2-1	TRBV12-3/TRBV12-4	few	TRBD1	CASSRTGSYNEQFF	TGTGCCAGCAGCCGGACAGGTTCTTACAATGAGCAGTTCTTC
TRBJ2-2	TRBV20-1	-	-	CSARDQGSPGTGELFF	TGCAGTGCTAGAGATCAAGGGAGTCCAGGCACCGGGGAGCTGTTTTTT
TRBJ2-1	TRBV2	-	-	CASMRDRDNEQFF	TGTGCCAGTATGCGGGATAGGGACAATGAGCAGTTCTTC
TRBJ2-7	TRBV6-1	few	TRBD1	CASSHRGLVYEQYF	TGTGCCAGCAGCCACAGGGGGTTAGTCTACGAGCAGTACTTC
TRBJ2-1	TRBV3-1	-	TRBD1	CASSQDAQGYNEQFF	TGTGCCAGCAGCCAAGACGCACAGGGGTACAATGAGCAGTTCTTC
TRBJ1-1	TRBV3-1	-	TRBD1	CASSNPTGRTSEAFF	TGTGCCAGCAGCAACCCGACAGGGAGGACCTCTGAAGCTTTCTTT
TRBJ2-3	TRBV7-2	-	TRBD2	CASSPTLAGAGTDTQYF	TGTGCCAGCAGCCCGACCCTAGCGGGGGCCGGCACAGATACGCAGTATTTT
TRBJ2-7	TRBV12-3/TRBV12-4	-	TRBD2	CDSKKAGELYEQYF	TGTGACAGCAAGAAAGCGGGAGAATTGTACGAGCAGTACTTC
TRBJ2-7	TRBV28	-	-	CASSLPPGRYEQYF	TGTGCCAGCAGTTTACCCCCGGGACGGTACGAGCAGTACTTC
TRBJ2-3	TRBV20-1	-	TRBD2	CRAGLAGYAQYF	TGCAGGGCGGGACTAGCGGGTTATGCGCAGTATTTT
TRBJ2-2	TRBV4-3	-	-	CASRGALSSTGELFF	TGCGCCTCCCGGGGGGCATTATCATCCACCGGGGAGCTGTTTTTT
TRBJ2-1	TRBV4-3	-	TRBD2	CASSQFSGGSYNEQFF	TGCGCCAGCAGCCAATTTAGCGGGGGCTCCTACAATGAGCAGTTCTTC
TRBJ2-7	TRBV7-2	-	-	CASSLETGPRWEQYF	TGTGCCAGCAGCTTAGAGACGGGGCCCCGCTGGGAGCAGTACTTC
TRBJ2-6	TRBV27	-	-	CASSLAHRVGSGANVLTF	TGTGCCAGCAGTTTAGCGCACAGGGTGGGGTCTGGGGCCAACGTCCTGACTTTC
TRBJ2-1	TRBV6-1	few	TRBD1	CASSRAGTGINEQFF	TGTGCCAGCAGCCGCGCCGGGACAGGGATCAATGAGCAGTTCTTC
TRBJ2-5	TRBV29-1	-	TRBD1	CSVGTVEETQYF	TGCAGCGTGGGGACAGTCGAAGAGACCCAGTACTTC
TRBJ2-3	TRBV18	few	TRBD1	CASSPPIIQGEWDTQYF	TGTGCCAGCTCACCACCTATCATCCAGGGGGAGTGGGATACGCAGTATTTT
TRBJ2-2	TRBV15	few	TRBD2	CATSRGTSGTGELFF	TGTGCCACCAGCAGAGGAACTAGCGGCACCGGGGAGCTGTTTTTT
TRBJ2-7	TRBV27	-	-	CASSPHFGSSYEQYF	TGTGCCAGCAGTCCCCATTTTGGGAGCTCCTACGAGCAGTACTTC
TRBJ2-3	TRBV11-2	-	-	CASSRLTITDTQYF	TGTGCCAGCAGCCGACTGACCATCACAGATACGCAGTATTTT
TRBJ1-2	TRBV12-3/TRBV12-4	-	TRBD1	CASSLGTGINYGYTF	TGTGCCAGCAGTTTGGGGACAGGGATTAACTATGGCTACACCTTC
TRBJ1-1	TRBV6-2/TRBV6-3	few	-	CASSYSGRMNTEAFF	TGTGCCAGCAGTTACTCAGGCAGGATGAACACTGAAGCTTTCTTT
TRBJ1-2	TRBV6-1	few	TRBD1	CASSMGQAPYGYTF	TGTGCCAGCAGTATGGGACAGGCCCCCTATGGCTACACCTTC
TRBJ2-5	TRBV4-2	-	TRBD2	CASSPTGGGLAGKETQYF	TGTGCCAGCAGCCCGACTGGGGGCGGACTAGCGGGGAAAGAGACCCAGTACTTC
TRBJ2-1	TRBV20-1	-	TRBD2	CSVPPFAGTSGIEQFF	TGCAGTGTTCCACCCTTCGCTGGGACTAGCGGCATTGAGCAGTTCTTC
TRBJ2-5	TRBV29-1	many	-	CSVEDPRESTRETQYF	TGCAGCGTTGAAGATCCCCGGGAGAGTACCCGTGAGACCCAGTACTTC
TRBJ2-7	TRBV30	-	-	CAWSAGQVGEQYF	TGTGCCTGGAGTGCTGGGCAGGTAGGCGAGCAGTACTTC
TRBJ1-5	TRBV28	many	-	CASLSNYNQPQHF	TGTGCCAGCCTATCCAATTACAATCAGCCCCAGCATTTT
TRBJ1-1	TRBV29-1	-	-	CSVEGAGVVTEAFF	TGCAGCGTTGAAGGGGCAGGGGTGGTGACTGAAGCTTTCTTT
TRBJ1-6	TRBV7-9	few	-	CASSLGTNSPLHF	TGTGCCAGCAGCTTAGGAACTAATTCACCCCTCCACTTT
TRBJ2-2	TRBV7-6	-	-	CASSLFSGHTGELFF	TGTGCCAGCAGCCTTTTCTCCGGGCACACCGGGGAGCTGTTTTTT
TRBJ2-7	TRBV12-3/TRBV12-4	few	TRBD1	CASSRLVDRAYEQYF	TGTGCCAGCAGTCGTCTAGTTGACAGGGCCTACGAGCAGTACTTC
TRBJ2-6	TRBV19	-	TRBD1	CACRGGQLRSGANVLTF	TGTGCCTGTAGAGGGGGACAGTTGCGCTCTGGGGCCAACGTCCTGACTTTC
TRBJ2-1	TRBV6-1	once	-	CASRRPDLNEQFF	TGTGCCAGCAGGAGGCCGGATCTCAATGAGCAGTTCTTC
TRBJ2-3	TRBV7-3	few	-	CASSLSAATDTQYF	TGTGCCAGCAGCTTAAGTGCGGCCACAGATACGCAGTATTTT
TRBJ2-7	TRBV6-6	-	-	CASSSHRNEQYF	TGTGCCAGCAGTTCCCATAGGAACGAGCAGTACTTC
TRBJ2-3	TRBV5-1	-	-	CASSLLGGSASTDTQYF	TGCGCCAGCAGCTTGCTTGGCGGGTCTGCTAGCACAGATACGCAGTATTTT
TRBJ2-7	TRBV7-2	medium-sized	-	CASSLVGVGNEQYF	TGTGCCAGCAGCTTAGTGGGTGTGGGGAACGAGCAGTACTTC
TRBJ2-7	TRBV5-1	few	TRBD1	CASSTQATGQGIRPYEQYF	TGCGCCAGCAGCACCCAAGCAACCGGACAGGGCATACGCCCCTACGAGCAGTACTTC
TRBJ2-7	TRBV7-2	-	-	CASSPSQRLNGEQYF	TGTGCCAGCAGCCCATCTCAACGCCTAAATGGGGAGCAGTACTTC